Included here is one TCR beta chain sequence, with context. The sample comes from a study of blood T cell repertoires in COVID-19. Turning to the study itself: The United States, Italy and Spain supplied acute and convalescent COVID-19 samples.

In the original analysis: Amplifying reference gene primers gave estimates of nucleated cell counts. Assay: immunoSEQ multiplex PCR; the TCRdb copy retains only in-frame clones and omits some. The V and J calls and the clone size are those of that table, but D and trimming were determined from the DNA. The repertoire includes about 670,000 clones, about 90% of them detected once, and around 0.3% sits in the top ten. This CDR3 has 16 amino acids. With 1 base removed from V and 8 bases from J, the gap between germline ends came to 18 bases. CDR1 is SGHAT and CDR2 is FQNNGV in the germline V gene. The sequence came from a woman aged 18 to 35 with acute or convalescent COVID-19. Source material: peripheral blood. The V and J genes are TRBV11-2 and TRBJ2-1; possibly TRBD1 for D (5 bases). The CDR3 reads CASSLVEQVGEYEQFF. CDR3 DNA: TGTGCCAGCAGCTTAGTTGAACAGGTTGGAGAGTATGAGCAGTTCTTC.